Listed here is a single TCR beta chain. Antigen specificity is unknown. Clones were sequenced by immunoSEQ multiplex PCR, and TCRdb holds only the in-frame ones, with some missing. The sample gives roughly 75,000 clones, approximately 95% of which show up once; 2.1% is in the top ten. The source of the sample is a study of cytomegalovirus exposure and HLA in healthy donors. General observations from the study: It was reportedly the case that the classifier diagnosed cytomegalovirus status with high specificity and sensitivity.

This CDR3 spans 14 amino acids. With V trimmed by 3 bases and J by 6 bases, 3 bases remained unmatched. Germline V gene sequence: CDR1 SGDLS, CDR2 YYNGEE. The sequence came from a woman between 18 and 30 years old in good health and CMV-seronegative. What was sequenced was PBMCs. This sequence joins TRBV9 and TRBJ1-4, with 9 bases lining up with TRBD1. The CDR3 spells CASSARDRDEKLFF. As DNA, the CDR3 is TGTGCCAGCAGCGCTAGGGACAGGGATGAAAAACTGTTTTTT.